These 18 T cell receptor beta chains were sequenced from one sample in a study of T cell clonality in common variable immunodeficiency. Study conclusions and caveats: In common variable immunodeficiency, TCR beta chains reportedly carried fewer deletions and N-nucleotide insertions.

Their target antigens are unknown. Using immunoSEQ multiplex PCR, the repertoire was profiled, and TCRdb retains in-frame clones only, with some absent. The sample is made up of roughly 29,000 clones, none counted only once. Sequenced: peripheral blood mononuclear cells. Every receptor here comes from a human donor with common variable immunodeficiency.

This clone occurred a few times. The read falls 3 residues short of the CDR3 end, and the missing part is taken from the germline J gene. The genes are TRBV6-1 and TRBJ2-2, with 10 bases fitting TRBD1. The germline CDR1 and CDR2 sequences are MNHNS and SASEGT. The V segment lost 4 bases and the J segment 3 bases; nucleotides outside the gene matches: 2. The CDR3 is made up of 15 amino acids. CDR3 DNA (partial): TGTGCCAGCAGTGTGACAGGGGGCTACACCGGGGAG. It specifies CASSVTGGYTGE. The entire CDR3 sequence reads CASSVTGGYTGELFF.

This clone occurred many times. The CDR3 end lies 3 residues beyond the end of the read and is filled in from the germline J gene. The chain combines TRBV7-9 with TRBJ2-2; D is unclear. Germline V gene lookup returns CDR1 SEHNR and CDR2 FQNEAQ (reference sequence). Trimming removed 5 bases from V and 4 bases from J, with 14 bases in between. CDR3 length: 15 amino acids. The part of the CDR3 DNA that was read is TGTGCCAGCAGCCATAAGCGTGCCAGCACCGGGGAG. It translates to CASSHKRASTGE. The entire CDR3 sequence reads CASSHKRASTGELFF.

As to this clone: From the germline J gene comes the end of the CDR3, since the read stops 3 residues before it. Other DNA sequences in the sample encode the same CDR3. The chain employs TRBV2 and TRBJ2-1, with TRBD2 matching over 8 bases. J gave up 7 bases and V 8 bases, and 16 bases lay outside the gene matches. The CDR3 is 16 amino acids. Germline CDR1 is SNHLY and CDR2 is FYNNEI. CDR3 bases read: TGTGCCAGCGGCGGTCTTGTGGCAGCGGGGGTGAATGAG. It is translated as CASGGLVAAGVNE. The CDR3 in full is CASGGLVAAGVNEQFF.

Remarks on this clone: The CDR3 goes on 3 residues after the read ends, and that part is filled in from the germline J gene. The rearrangement joins TRBV7-6 to TRBJ2-2; D not certain. Trimming shortened V by 1 base and J by 1 base, and 7 bases separated the two germline ends. From germline, CDR1 is SGHVS and CDR2 FNYEAQ. This CDR3 has 15 residues. CDR3 protein: CASSLGWQNTGELFF. The CDR3 bases that were read are TGTGCCAGCAGCTTAGGATGGCAGAACACCGGGGAG.

This clone has at least ten counts. With the read ending 3 residues before the CDR3 end, the germline J gene is used to fill in that end. The chain joins TRBV18 to TRBJ2-5; TRBD2 agrees at 11 bases. The CDR3 sequence is 15 residues long. Germline V gene sequence: CDR1 KGHSH, CDR2 LQKENI. With 4 bases clipped from V and 3 bases from J, the junction kept 4 bases outside the gene matches. The sequenced CDR3 bases are TGTGCCAGCTCACTACTAGCGGGAGACGAAGAGACC. As protein: CASSLLAGDEET. The whole CDR3 sequence reads CASSLLAGDEETQYF.

This clone was observed a few times. The read halts 3 residues ahead of the CDR3 end, with the missing end drawn from the germline J gene. The chain couples TRBV2 to TRBJ2-5, with 9 nucleotides matching TRBD1. Germline V gene sequence: CDR1 SNHLY, CDR2 FYNNEI. Unmatched junction bases numbered 6, after V lost 9 bases and J lost 4 bases. The CDR3 extends over 13 amino acids. CDR3: CARSTGGGETQYF. CDR3 bases read: TGTGCCAGGAGCACAGGGGGCGGAGAGACC.

This clone showed up just a few times. The read stops 3 residues short of the end of the CDR3; the missing end is completed from the germline J gene. The chain employs TRBV30 and TRBJ1-2, with 11 bases matching TRBD1. The CDR3 is 15 residues long. CDR1 and CDR2 from the germline V gene are GTSNPN and SVGIG (reference sequence). J was trimmed by 4 bases and V by 1 base; bases with no gene match: 5. The CDR3 reads CAWSGGQGGLYGYTF. Incomplete CDR3 DNA: TGTGCCTGGAGTGGGGGACAGGGGGGCCTCTATGGC.

In this sample, this clone turned up many times. The CDR3 extends 3 residues past the end of the read, so its final part is completed from the germline J gene. The chain carries TRBV20-1 and TRBJ1-5; maybe TRBD1 (5 bases). The CDR3 is 16 residues long. The germline V gene encodes CDR1 DFQATT and CDR2 SNEGSKA (reference sequence). Trimming took 5 bases from V and 0 from J, leaving 17 bases between them. This CDR3 is CSAGSQGSDSNQPQHF. Partial CDR3 DNA: TGCAGTGCTGGAAGCCAGGGATCGGATAGCAATCAGCCC.

This clone was detected ten times or more. The read gets to within 3 residues of the CDR3 end, and the germline J gene fills in the rest. V and J are TRBV20-1 and TRBJ2-2, with D possibly TRBD2 on 6 matching bases. CDR3 length: 13 amino acids. V shed 3 bases and J shed 2 bases, with 7 bases lying between them. Germline V gives CDR1 DFQATT, CDR2 SNEGSKA (reference sequence). CDR3 DNA (partial): TGCAGTGCTAGGGGACTTAACACCGGGGAG. Amino acids: CSARGLNTGE. The entire CDR3 reads CSARGLNTGELFF.

Partial CDR3 DNA: TGTGCCAGCAGTGGCACTAGCGGGAGCTCCTACGAG. It codes for CASSGTSGSSYE. The full CDR3 reads CASSGTSGSSYEQYF. The V call is TRBV6-1, the J call TRBJ2-7; 11 positions agree with TRBD2. From the germline J gene comes the end of the CDR3, since the read stops 3 residues before it. Trimming at V came to 4 bases and at J to 0 bases, leaving 2 bases not matched to a gene. The CDR3 sequence is 15 residues long. Looked up from germline, CDR1 is MNHNS and CDR2 is SASEGT.

CDR3 protein: CASSIDLETVNSPLHF. The sequenced part of the CDR3 DNA is TGTGCCAGTAGTATAGATCTAGAGACGGTGAATTCACCC. The J gene is TRBJ1-6, the V gene TRBV19; no firm D call. Coverage ceases 3 residues before the CDR3 finishes, and the germline J gene fills in the end. CDR3 length: 16 amino acids. Between the trimmed V and J ends, which lost 0 bases and 7 bases, there was a span of 13 bases. CDR1 is LNHDA and CDR2 is SQIVND in the germline V gene (reference sequence). The variable domain in full, completed from reference TRBV19 and TRBJ1-6, reads DGGITQSPKYLFRKEGQNVTLSCEQNLNHDAMYWYRQDPGQGLRLIYYSQIVNDFQKGDIAEGYSVSREKKESFPLTVTSAQKNPTAFYLCASSIDLETVNSPLHFGNGTRLTVT.

This clone has a count of ten or more. The CDR3 end lies 3 residues beyond the end of the read and is filled in from the germline J gene. The chain couples TRBV29-1 to TRBJ2-5, with 9 bases lining up with TRBD1. This CDR3 has 14 residues. Germline loops: CDR1 SQVTM, CDR2 ANQGSEA. The V gene end was trimmed by 6 bases and the J gene end by 2 bases; junction bases not matched to a gene: 7. The CDR3 is CSVQQGAGQETQYF. The DNA read from the CDR3 is TGCAGCGTCCAACAGGGGGCCGGACAAGAGACC.

This clone was counted at least ten times. The observed sequence ends 3 residues before the CDR3 terminus, with the missing tail filled in from the germline J gene. V is TRBV2 and J is TRBJ2-7; 7 bases align to TRBD1. CDR3 length: 12 amino acids. Germline V CDR1 and CDR2: SNHLY, FYNNEI. Unmatched junction bases numbered 5, after V lost 9 bases and J lost 3 bases. The CDR3: CASRTGGYEQYF. The CDR3 bases that were read are TGTGCCAGTAGGACAGGTGGCTACGAG.

This clone showed up many times. The CDR3 is cut off 3 residues early in the read; its end comes from the germline J gene. The rearrangement links TRBV5-1 to TRBJ2-3; 16 positions agree with TRBD2. The CDR3 runs 18 residues. Per the germline V gene, CDR1 is SGHRS and CDR2 is YFSETQ. V lost 3 bases and J lost 1; bases outside the gene matches: 5. The CDR3 reads CASSWGTSGRAGTDTQYF. CDR3 DNA, as far as it was read: TGCGCCAGCAGCTGGGGGACTAGCGGGAGGGCGGGCACAGATACG.

This clone has more than one count but fewer than ten. Sequencing ends 3 residues short of the CDR3 end; the germline J gene provides the rest. The chain combines TRBV7-3 with TRBJ2-1; 11 bases align to TRBD2. CDR1 is SGHTA and CDR2 is FQGTGA in the germline V gene. The CDR3 sequence is 15 residues long. V shed 5 bases and J 7 bases; nucleotides not matched to a gene: 7. The CDR3 here is CASSPLAGGNNEQFF. CDR3 bases read: TGTGCCAGCAGCCCCCTAGCGGGAGGAAATAATGAG.

This clone was observed many times. The CDR3 goes on 3 residues after the read ends, and that part is filled in from the germline J gene. This sequence joins TRBV5-1 and TRBJ2-7; D not certain. V was clipped by 0 bases and J by 0 bases, with 7 bases between them. This CDR3 region has 14 residues. Germline CDR1 and CDR2: SGHRS and YFSETQ. The sequenced CDR3 bases are TGCGCCAGCAGCTTGGACAGTTCCTCCTACGAG. Amino acid sequence: CASSLDSSSYE. In full, the CDR3 reads CASSLDSSSYEQYF.

CDR3 DNA, as far as it was read: TGTGCCAGTAGTTCCTCCGGAATGTCTGGCGGCACTGAA. This encodes CASSSSGMSGGTE. The full CDR3 protein is CASSSSGMSGGTEAFF. This rearrangement joins TRBV19 to TRBJ1-1; D ambiguous. Coverage ceases 3 residues before the CDR3 finishes, and the germline J gene fills in the end. Germline CDR1 reads LNHDA; CDR2 reads SQIVND (reference sequence). The CDR3 totals 16 residues. Deletions cut 5 bases from V and 4 bases from J, with 20 bases between.

In its sample, this clone was seen many times. Read data end 3 residues before the CDR3 end; the end is taken from the germline J gene. This chain connects TRBV10-3 to TRBJ2-3; tentatively, D is TRBD1 (6 bases). Germline-derived CDR1 and CDR2 are ENHRY and SYGVKD. The CDR3 has 14 residues. With 10 bases removed from V and 4 bases from J, the gap between germline ends came to 18 bases. CDR3 DNA, as far as it was read: TGTGCCACCTCGGACAGAATGCAGGCAGATACG. As protein: CATSDRMQADT. The complete CDR3 reads CATSDRMQADTQYF.